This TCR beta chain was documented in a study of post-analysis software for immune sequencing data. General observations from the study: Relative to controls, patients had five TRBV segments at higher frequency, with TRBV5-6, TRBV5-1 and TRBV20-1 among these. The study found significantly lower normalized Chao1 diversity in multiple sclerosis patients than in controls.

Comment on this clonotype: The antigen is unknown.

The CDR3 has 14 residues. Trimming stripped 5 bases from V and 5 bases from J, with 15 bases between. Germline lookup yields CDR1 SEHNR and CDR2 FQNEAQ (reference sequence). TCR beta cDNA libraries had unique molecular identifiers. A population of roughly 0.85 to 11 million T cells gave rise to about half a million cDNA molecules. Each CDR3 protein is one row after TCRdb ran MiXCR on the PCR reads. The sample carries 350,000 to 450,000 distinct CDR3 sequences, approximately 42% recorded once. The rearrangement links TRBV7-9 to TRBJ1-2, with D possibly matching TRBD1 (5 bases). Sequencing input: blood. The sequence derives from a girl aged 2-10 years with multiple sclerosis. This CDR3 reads CASSPLDSPYGYTF. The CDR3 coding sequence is TGTGCCAGCAGCCCCCTTGACAGCCCTTATGGCTACACCTTC.